This T cell receptor (beta chain) was sequenced during a study of blood T cell repertoires in COVID-19. Sequenced by immunoSEQ multiplex PCR; TCRdb stores in-frame clones only, minus some. This sample carries around 300,000 clones, 70% to 90% of them seen once, and the ten largest clones take 11%. V lost 3 bases to trimming and J lost 3 bases; unmatched junction nucleotides: 7. The V gene's germline CDR1 is SGHTA and CDR2 FQGTGA. The CDR3 extends over 15 amino acids. The source is a woman aged 70 to 79 with acute or convalescent COVID-19. The V and J genes are TRBV7-3 and TRBJ2-7, with 8 bases lining up with TRBD1. Sequencing was done on a sample of peripheral blood. DNA for the CDR3: TGTGCCAGCAGCTTGAATCCGGGACAGGTCTACGAGCAGTACTTC. Protein sequence: CASSLNPGQVYEQYF.